This T cell receptor (beta chain) originates from a study of blood T cell repertoires in COVID-19. Study information: Italy, Spain and the United States were the sources of the convalescent and acute COVID-19 samples. PBMCs, B-cell-depleted T cells, or T cells provided the cDNA or gDNA that made up the material.

As originally analysed: The assay estimated nucleated cells by amplifying reference gene primers. Clones were read by immunoSEQ multiplex PCR, and TCRdb kept only the in-frame ones, dropping some. From that table come the V and J calls and clone size; the DNA was used to work out D and trimming. In the table there are 100,000 to 120,000 clones, roughly 80% of which are singletons. In germline, CDR1 is SGHTA, CDR2 FQGNSA. This CDR3 is 14 amino acids long. V was clipped by 2 bases and J by 3 bases, with 8 bases between them. The clonotype comes from a woman of 80 years or more with acute or convalescent COVID-19. The sequenced sample was peripheral blood. The chain carries TRBV7-2 and TRBJ2-1, with D hard to call. The CDR3 sequence: CASSLLRSYNEQFF. The CDR3 DNA sequence: TGTGCCAGCAGCTTACTGCGAAGCTACAATGAGCAGTTCTTC.